The subject of this entry is one TCR beta chain. This entry comes from a study of blood T cell repertoires in COVID-19. At the level of the study: Spain, Italy and the United States supplied samples that represented acute and convalescent COVID-19. In each case, the material was cDNA or gDNA derived from T cells, B-cell-depleted T cells, or PBMCs.

Source study methods: Estimates of nucleated cell counts were drawn from the amplification of reference gene primers. Repertoires were generated with immunoSEQ multiplex PCR, while TCRdb's copy carries only in-frame clones and drops some. V, J and clone size reflect that table, while D and trimming were determined from the DNA. This table holds tens of thousands of clones, more than 75% found once. The V end lost 3 bases, the J end lost 8 bases, and 13 bases lay between the germline ends. There are 13 residues in the CDR3. The germline V gene has CDR1 ENHRY and CDR2 SYGVKD. The genes are TRBV10-3 and TRBJ1-2; TRBD1 is a possible D gene (6 bases). The sample taken for sequencing was peripheral blood. The clonotype comes from an elderly woman with active COVID-19. The CDR3: CAISDYTGFGYTF. CDR3 DNA sequence: TGTGCCATCAGTGATTATACAGGGTTCGGCTACACCTTC.